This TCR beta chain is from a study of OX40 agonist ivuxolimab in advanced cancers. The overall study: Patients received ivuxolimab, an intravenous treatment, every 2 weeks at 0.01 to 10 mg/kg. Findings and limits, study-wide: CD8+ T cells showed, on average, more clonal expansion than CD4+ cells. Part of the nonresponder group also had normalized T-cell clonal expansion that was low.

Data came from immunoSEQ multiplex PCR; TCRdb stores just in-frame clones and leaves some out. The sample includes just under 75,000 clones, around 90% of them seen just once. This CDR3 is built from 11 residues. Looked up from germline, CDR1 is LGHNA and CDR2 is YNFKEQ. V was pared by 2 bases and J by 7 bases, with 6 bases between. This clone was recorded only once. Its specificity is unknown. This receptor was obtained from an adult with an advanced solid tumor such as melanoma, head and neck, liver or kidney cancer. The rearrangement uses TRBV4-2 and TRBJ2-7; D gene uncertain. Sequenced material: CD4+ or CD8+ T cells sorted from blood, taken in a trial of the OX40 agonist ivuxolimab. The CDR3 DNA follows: TGTGCCAGCAGCCAACAACAAGAGCAGTACTTC. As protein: CASSQQQEQYF.